This T cell receptor (beta chain) was sequenced in a study of cytomegalovirus exposure and HLA in healthy donors. Amplification used 60 Vbeta primers and 13 Jbeta primers. TCRdb's copy holds only in-frame clones and misses some; the assay was immunoSEQ multiplex PCR. In the table there are approximately 76,000 clones, 73% of which are singletons. CDR1 LNHDA and CDR2 SQIVND come from the germline V gene (reference sequence). With 6 bases clipped from V and 5 bases from J, the junction kept 9 bases outside the gene matches. The CDR3 runs 14 residues. The clonotype was recovered from a woman aged 40 to 50 in good health and CMV-seropositive. The chain employs TRBV19 and TRBJ1-1; 7 bases are shared with TRBD1. Source material: PBMCs. DNA of the CDR3: TGTGCCAGTAGCCTTACAAGGGGGCGGACTGAAGCTTTCTTT. Amino acid sequence: CASSLTRGRTEAFF.